What follows describes a single T cell receptor beta chain. Its specificity is unknown. Germline trimming cut 5 bases from V and 6 bases from J; bases unmatched to any gene: 13. Per germline, CDR1 SGHTA and CDR2 FQGNSA. This CDR3 contains 15 residues. This entry is derived from a study of cytomegalovirus exposure and HLA in healthy donors. Background on the study: Findings of an earlier analysis included 117 million unique TCR beta sequences from roughly 190 million T cells. Findings and limits, study-wide: Certain sequence variants were highly shared and formed a cluster, and this cluster was likely a sequencing artifact. In an earlier analysis, in fewer than 700 donors, most V segments appeared productive either ~90% or ~30% of the time. In a later analysis, TCR beta V- and J-gene trimming showed a link to a missense DCLRE1C variant.

The primer mix had 60 Vbeta and 13 Jbeta primers. Generated by immunoSEQ multiplex PCR, the TCRdb table keeps only in-frame clones and is missing some. The sample lists about 160,000 clones; approximately 77% were seen once. The clonotype comes from a man aged 50 or older in good health and CMV-seropositive. Sequenced: PBMCs. The chain links TRBV7-2 to TRBJ2-7; 7 bases are shared with TRBD1. The CDR3 reads CASSDPTGYVGEQYF. Here the CDR3 DNA reads TGTGCCAGCAGCGATCCGACAGGGTACGTGGGCGAGCAGTACTTC.